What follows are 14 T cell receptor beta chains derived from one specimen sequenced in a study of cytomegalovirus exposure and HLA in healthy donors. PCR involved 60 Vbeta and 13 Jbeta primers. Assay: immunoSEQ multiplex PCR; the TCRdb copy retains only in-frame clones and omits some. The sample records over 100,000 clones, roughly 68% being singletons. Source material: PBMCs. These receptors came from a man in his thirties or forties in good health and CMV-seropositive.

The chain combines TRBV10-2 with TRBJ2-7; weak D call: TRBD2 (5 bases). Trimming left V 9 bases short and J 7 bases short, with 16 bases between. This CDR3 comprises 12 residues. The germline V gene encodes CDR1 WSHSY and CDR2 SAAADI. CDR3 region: CASSSLSGEQYV. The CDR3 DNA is TGCGCCAGTTCTTCTTTGTCGGGAGAGCAGTACGTC.

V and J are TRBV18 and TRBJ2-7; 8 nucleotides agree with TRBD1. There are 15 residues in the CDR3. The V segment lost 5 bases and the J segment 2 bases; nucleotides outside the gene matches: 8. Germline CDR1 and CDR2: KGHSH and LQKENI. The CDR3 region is CASSETGEGPYEQYF. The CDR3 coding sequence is TGTGCCAGCTCAGAGACAGGGGAAGGCCCCTACGAGCAGTACTTC.

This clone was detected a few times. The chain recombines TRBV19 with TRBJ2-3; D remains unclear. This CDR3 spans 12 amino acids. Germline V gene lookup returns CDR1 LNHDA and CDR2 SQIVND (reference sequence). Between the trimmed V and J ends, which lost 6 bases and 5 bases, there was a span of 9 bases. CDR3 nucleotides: TGTGCCAGTAGAATTTCGGGAGATACGCAGTATTTT. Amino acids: CASRISGDTQYF.

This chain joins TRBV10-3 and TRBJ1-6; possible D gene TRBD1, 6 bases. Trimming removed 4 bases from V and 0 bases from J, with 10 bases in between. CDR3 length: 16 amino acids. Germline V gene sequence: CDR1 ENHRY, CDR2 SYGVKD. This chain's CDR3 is CAISGTESSYNSPLHF. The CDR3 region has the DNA TGTGCCATCAGTGGGACAGAGAGCTCCTATAATTCACCCCTCCACTTT.

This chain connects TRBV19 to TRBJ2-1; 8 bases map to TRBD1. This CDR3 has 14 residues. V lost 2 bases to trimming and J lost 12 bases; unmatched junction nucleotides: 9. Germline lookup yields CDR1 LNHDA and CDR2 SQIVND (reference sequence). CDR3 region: CASSINSGTGGQFF. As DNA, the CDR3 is TGTGCCAGTAGTATAAACTCTGGGACAGGTGGGCAGTTCTTC. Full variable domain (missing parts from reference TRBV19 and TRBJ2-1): DGGITQSPKYLFRKEGQNVTLSCEQNLNHDAMYWYRQDPGQGLRLIYYSQIVNDFQKGDIAEGYSVSREKKESFPLTVTSAQKNPTAFYLCASSINSGTGGQFFGPGTRLTVL.

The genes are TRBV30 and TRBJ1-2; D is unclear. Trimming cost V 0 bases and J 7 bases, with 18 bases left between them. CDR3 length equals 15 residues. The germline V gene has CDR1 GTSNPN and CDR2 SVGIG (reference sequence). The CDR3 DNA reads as TGTGCCTGGAGTGTTCGAATCACCCGGGAGGGTGGCTACACCTTC. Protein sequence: CAWSVRITREGGYTF.

The chain's CDR3 is CASSQPSRRGTEAFF. In DNA, the CDR3 is TGTGCCAGCAGCCAACCGTCTCGCAGGGGAACTGAAGCTTTCTTT. V usage is TRBV4-2 and J usage is TRBJ1-1, with a weak D call TRBD1 (6 bases). The germline V gene encodes CDR1 LGHNA and CDR2 YNFKEQ. CDR3 length: 15 residues. V was shortened by 2 bases and J by 5 bases, with 15 bases between the two germline ends.

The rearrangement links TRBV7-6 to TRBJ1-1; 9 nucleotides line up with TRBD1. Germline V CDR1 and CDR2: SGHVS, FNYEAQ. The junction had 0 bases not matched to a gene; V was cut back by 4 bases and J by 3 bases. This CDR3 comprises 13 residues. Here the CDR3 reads CASSWDRDTEAFF. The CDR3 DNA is TGTGCCAGCAGCTGGGACAGGGACACTGAAGCTTTCTTT.

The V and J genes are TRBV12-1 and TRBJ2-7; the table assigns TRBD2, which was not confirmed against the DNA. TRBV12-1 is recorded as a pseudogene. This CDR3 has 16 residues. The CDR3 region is CASSPRYSRTSYEQYF. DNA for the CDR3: TGTGCCAGCAGCCCCCGGTACTCCCGTACCTCCTACGAGCAGTACTTC.

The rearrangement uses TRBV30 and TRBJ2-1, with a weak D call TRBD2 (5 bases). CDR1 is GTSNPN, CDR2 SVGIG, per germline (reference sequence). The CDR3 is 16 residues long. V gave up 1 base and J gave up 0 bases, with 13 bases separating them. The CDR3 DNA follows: TGTGCCTGGAGTGACCTCAGCGGACGCTCCTACAATGAGCAGTTCTTC. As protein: CAWSDLSGRSYNEQFF.

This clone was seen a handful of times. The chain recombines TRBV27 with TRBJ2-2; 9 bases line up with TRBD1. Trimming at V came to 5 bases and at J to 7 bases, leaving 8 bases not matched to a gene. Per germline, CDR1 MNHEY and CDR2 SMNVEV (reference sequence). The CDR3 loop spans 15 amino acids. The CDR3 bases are TGTGCCAGCAGTCCGTGGACAGGGGAATTCGGGGAGCTGTTTTTT. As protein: CASSPWTGEFGELFF.

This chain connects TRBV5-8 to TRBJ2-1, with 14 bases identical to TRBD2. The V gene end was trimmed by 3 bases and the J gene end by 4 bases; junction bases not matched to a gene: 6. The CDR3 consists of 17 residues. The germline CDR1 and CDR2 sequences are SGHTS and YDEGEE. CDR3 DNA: TGTGCCAGCAGCTCTGGGGGACTAGCGGGAGTTTACAATGAGCAGTTCTTC. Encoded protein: CASSSGGLAGVYNEQFF.

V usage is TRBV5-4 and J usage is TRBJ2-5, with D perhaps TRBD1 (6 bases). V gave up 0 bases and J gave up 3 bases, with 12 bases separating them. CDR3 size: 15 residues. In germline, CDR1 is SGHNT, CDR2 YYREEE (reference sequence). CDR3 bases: TGTGCCAGCAGCTTGGTGTTAGGGGGTGAAGAGACCCAGTACTTC. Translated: CASSLVLGGEETQYF.

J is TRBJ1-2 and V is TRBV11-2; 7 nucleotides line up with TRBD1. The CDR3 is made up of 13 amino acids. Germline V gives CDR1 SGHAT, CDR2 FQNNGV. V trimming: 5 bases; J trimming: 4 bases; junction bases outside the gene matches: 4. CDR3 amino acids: CASSPRTGYGYTF. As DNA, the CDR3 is TGTGCCAGCAGCCCCCGGACAGGCTATGGCTACACCTTC. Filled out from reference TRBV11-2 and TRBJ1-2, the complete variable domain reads EAGVAQSPRYKIIEKRQSVAFWCNPISGHATLYWYQQILGQGPKLLIQFQNNGVVDDSQLPKDRFSAERLKGVDSTLKIQPAKLEDSAVYLCASSPRTGYGYTFGSGTRLTVV.